Presented here are 13 T cell receptor beta chains from one specimen sequenced in a study of shared clonotypes between healthy human individuals. CD45RO-negative CD8 cells positively selected for CCR7 made up the naive population, which excluded terminally differentiated effector memory CD45RA+ cells. Produced via immunoSEQ multiplex PCR; TCRdb's table is partial and in-frame only. The data show 800,000 or so clones, with about 97% seen just once and about 0.22% held by the top ten. The source material was naive CD8+ T cells sorted from blood. All receptors derive from a young man in good health.

V gene TRBV5-4 combines with J gene TRBJ2-7; TRBD2 might be the D (5 bases). CDR1 SGHNT and CDR2 YYREEE come from the germline V gene (reference sequence). The CDR3 consists of 15 residues. Trimming cost V 4 bases and J 0 bases, with 14 bases left between them. Here the CDR3 reads CASSGPSGPSYEQYF. The DNA of the CDR3 is TGTGCCAGCAGCGGACCAAGCGGCCCCTCCTACGAGCAGTACTTC.

CDR3 bases: TGTGCCTGGCGGGGACTCATTAATGAAAAACTGTTTTTT. Its protein is CAWRGLINEKLFF. The chain carries TRBV30 and TRBJ1-4, with a tentative D call TRBD1 (5 bases). The CDR3 has 13 residues. Per germline, CDR1 GTSNPN and CDR2 SVGIG (reference sequence). The V gene lost 5 bases and the J gene lost 4 bases, with 11 bases spanning the gap.

The V and J genes are TRBV27 and TRBJ2-7, with 10 bases matching TRBD1. CDR1 and CDR2 (germline): MNHEY, SMNVEV (reference sequence). The V and J ends lost 3 bases and 3 bases, in that order; junction bases with no gene match: 17. There are 19 residues in the CDR3. The CDR3 spells CASSLATPTGGTSYYEQYF. The CDR3 nucleotides read TGTGCCAGCAGTTTGGCCACCCCGACAGGGGGCACGTCTTACTACGAGCAGTACTTC.

This clone has a single count. V gene TRBV14 combines with J gene TRBJ2-1, with D perhaps matching TRBD2 (5 bases). Germline loops: CDR1 SGHDN, CDR2 FVKESK. V was pared by 1 base and J by 3 bases, with 7 bases between. The CDR3 totals 14 residues. CDR3 nucleotides: TGTGCCAGCAGCCAAGGGGCGGGCTACAATGAGCAGTTCTTC. Translation gives CASSQGAGYNEQFF.

The rearrangement links TRBV19 to TRBJ2-1; no reliable D call. V was cut by 3 bases and J by 0 bases, with 12 bases left in between. This CDR3 has 16 amino acids. Germline values: CDR1 LNHDA, CDR2 SQIVND (reference sequence). The CDR3 loop reads CASSIKVWGSYNEQFF. The DNA for the CDR3 is TGTGCCAGTAGTATTAAGGTGTGGGGCTCCTACAATGAGCAGTTCTTC.

The chain employs TRBV9 and TRBJ1-2, with TRBD1 identical over 8 bases. The germline V gene encodes CDR1 SGDLS and CDR2 YYNGEE. The J segment lost 7 bases and the V segment lost 1 base, leaving 3 bases of the junction unmatched. The CDR3 loop spans 13 amino acids. This CDR3 is CASSVLDRGGYTF. The CDR3 DNA reads TGTGCCAGCAGCGTACTTGACAGGGGTGGCTACACCTTC.

The table lists this clone with a count of one. The chain employs TRBV5-4 and TRBJ2-7; D unclear. The CDR3 loop spans 14 amino acids. Germline CDR1 SGHNT, CDR2 YYREEE (reference sequence). The germline V and J ends were trimmed by 3 bases and 2 bases, with 12 bases remaining between them. The CDR3 bases are TGTGCCAGCAGCTCCGGTGAAGACCCCTACGAGCAGTACTTC. Protein: CASSSGEDPYEQYF.

This sequence joins TRBV27 and TRBJ1-5, with no clear D. Deletions cut 1 base from V and 3 bases from J, with 13 bases between. The CDR3 consists of 16 residues. CDR1 is MNHEY and CDR2 is SMNVEV in the germline V gene (reference sequence). In DNA, the CDR3 is TGTGCCAGCAGTTTATATTCGGTGCCCACCAATCAGCCCCAGCATTTT. Protein: CASSLYSVPTNQPQHF.

This rearrangement joins TRBV27 to TRBJ2-7, with unresolved D. V shed 8 bases and J shed 3 bases, with 11 bases lying between them. Germline CDR1 MNHEY, CDR2 SMNVEV (reference sequence). CDR3 size: 12 residues. CDR3 nucleotide sequence: TGTGCCAGCGCTGACAACCACTACGAGCAGTACTTC. This gives the protein CASADNHYEQYF.

This chain uses TRBV27 with TRBJ2-7; D may be TRBD2 (6 bases). The V and J ends lost 3 bases and 3 bases respectively, with 18 bases between them. The CDR3 contains 16 residues. Germline assignment: CDR1 MNHEY and CDR2 SMNVEV (reference sequence). The DNA of the CDR3 is TGTGCCAGCAGTTTTAAGGGGATAGCGGCCTTCTACGAGCAGTACTTC. Translation gives CASSFKGIAAFYEQYF.

The chain combines TRBV29-1 with TRBJ2-7; tentatively, D is TRBD2 (6 bases). There are 12 residues in the CDR3. From germline, CDR1 is SQVTM and CDR2 ANQGSEA. V was trimmed by 7 bases and J by 3 bases, leaving 13 bases between them. CDR3 nucleotide sequence: TGCAGCGCCACCGGCGGGAACTACGAGCAGTACTTC. Encoded protein: CSATGGNYEQYF.

The V call is TRBV11-2, the J call TRBJ2-1, with 7 bases lining up with TRBD1. The CDR3 has 12 residues. CDR1 is SGHAT, CDR2 FQNNGV, per germline. Trimming removed 6 bases from V and 9 bases from J; junction bases left unmatched: 5. CDR3 loop: CASRSTGIEQFF. CDR3 bases: TGTGCCAGCAGGTCGACAGGGATTGAGCAGTTCTTC.

This rearrangement joins TRBV29-1 to TRBJ2-7; TRBD1 matches 8 bases. This CDR3 has 14 amino acids. CDR1 is SQVTM, CDR2 ANQGSEA, per germline. J gave up 7 bases and V 5 bases, and 13 bases lay outside the gene matches. The CDR3 spells CSVILYQGAGEQYF. CDR3 sequence (DNA): TGCAGCGTTATACTGTACCAGGGGGCGGGAGAGCAGTACTTC.